These 16 T cell receptor beta chains were sequenced from one sample in a study of blood T cell repertoires in COVID-19. Produced via immunoSEQ multiplex PCR; TCRdb's table is partial and in-frame only. The table records some 300,000 clones, about 87% of them present only once. The sample comprised peripheral blood. The receptors here all came from a woman aged 30 to 39 who had recovered from COVID-19.

V and J are TRBV12-3 or TRBV12-4 and TRBJ1-5; no clear D. The CDR3 runs to 12 residues. The CDR3 DNA reads TGTCCCCAAACGCTGGCCATGCAGCCCCAGCATTTT. This translates into CPQTLAMQPQHF.

This clone was picked up a small number of times. The chain recombines TRBV28 with TRBJ1-4; 7 bases fit TRBD1. Losses at the gene ends were 3 bases for V and 7 bases for J; bases not matched to a gene: 5. The germline V gene has CDR1 MDHEN and CDR2 SYDVKM. The CDR3 totals 14 residues. The CDR3: CASSFGQGVEKLFF. Here the CDR3 DNA reads TGTGCCAGCAGTTTTGGGCAGGGGGTTGAAAAACTGTTTTTT.

The sample holds a few counts of this clone. This chain uses TRBV9 with TRBJ2-1, with TRBD2 matching 7 bases. Unmatched junction bases numbered 3, after V lost 1 base and J lost 8 bases. CDR1 and CDR2 (germline): SGDLS, YYNGEE. The CDR3 is made up of 13 amino acids. CDR3 protein: CASSVRGVDEQFF. The CDR3 nucleotides are TGTGCCAGCAGCGTACGGGGGGTGGATGAGCAGTTCTTC.

This chain joins TRBV4-2 and TRBJ1-2; D is unclear. The CDR3 has 12 amino acids. Germline loops: CDR1 LGHNA, CDR2 YNFKEQ. Trimming removed 5 bases from V and 3 bases from J, with 7 bases in between. The CDR3 spells CASSSLYYGYTF. The CDR3 bases are TGTGCCAGCAGCTCCCTTTACTATGGCTACACCTTC.

This clone was picked up one time. The V and J genes are TRBV19 and TRBJ2-3, with 12 bases aligning to TRBD2. Germline trimming cut 4 bases from V and 5 bases from J; bases unmatched to any gene: 4. The CDR3 spans 15 residues. The germline V gene encodes CDR1 LNHDA and CDR2 SQIVND (reference sequence). CDR3 bases: TGTGCCAGTAGTAGGGCTAGCGGGGGGGGAGATACGCAGTATTTT. Residues: CASSRASGGGDTQYF. Variable domain in full (rest from reference TRBV19 and TRBJ2-3): DGGITQSPKYLFRKEGQNVTLSCEQNLNHDAMYWYRQDPGQGLRLIYYSQIVNDFQKGDIAEGYSVSREKKESFPLTVTSAQKNPTAFYLCASSRASGGGDTQYFGPGTRLTVL.

V and J are TRBV4-1 and TRBJ2-6; D remains unclear. V gave up 2 bases and J gave up 2 bases, with 10 bases separating them. This CDR3 has 16 residues. CDR1 and CDR2 from the germline V gene are MGHRA and YSYEKL. The CDR3 coding sequence is TGCGCCAGCAGCCAATACAACAGAGCTGGGGCCAACGTCCTGACTTTC. It codes for CASSQYNRAGANVLTF.

The chain links TRBV5-6 to TRBJ1-1, with D perhaps matching TRBD1 (5 bases). Per the germline V gene, CDR1 is SGHDT and CDR2 is YYEEEE. The CDR3 covers 11 residues. The ends were cut back, 3 bases at V and 8 bases at J, with 8 bases in the middle. The DNA of the CDR3 is TGTGCCAGCAGCTCCCGGACAGAAGCTTTCTTT. Residues: CASSSRTEAFF.

This rearrangement joins TRBV7-7 to TRBJ1-3; D ambiguous. CDR3 length: 14 residues. Germline V CDR1 and CDR2: SSHAT, FNYEAQ (reference sequence). Trimming removed 5 bases at V and 0 bases at J, with 8 bases between. The CDR3, as DNA: TGTGCCAGCAGCGCGGACTACTCTGGAAACACCATATATTTT. This encodes CASSADYSGNTIYF.

The chain recombines TRBV28 with TRBJ1-2, with unresolved D. Trimming left V 3 bases short and J 1 base short, with 6 bases between. CDR1 is MDHEN, CDR2 SYDVKM, per germline. This CDR3 is built from 13 residues. CDR3 protein: CASSLSDNYGYTF. DNA for the CDR3: TGTGCCAGCAGTTTGTCAGATAACTATGGCTACACCTTC.

The genes are TRBV28 and TRBJ1-5; 10 nucleotides line up with TRBD1. Germline V gene sequence: CDR1 MDHEN, CDR2 SYDVKM. The CDR3 totals 15 residues. V lost 3 bases, J lost 10 bases, and 9 bases stayed unmatched. For the CDR3, the DNA is TGTGCCAGCAGTTTCGTGACAGGGGGCTTGGAACCCCAGCATTTT. It encodes CASSFVTGGLEPQHF.

This chain joins TRBV5-4 and TRBJ1-2; 7 bases agree with TRBD1. The CDR3 length is 15 residues. Germline values: CDR1 SGHNT, CDR2 YYREEE (reference sequence). Trimming at V came to 0 bases and at J to 4 bases, leaving 6 bases not matched to a gene. CDR3 DNA sequence: TGTGCCAGCAGCTTGGCGACAGGGTCCGGCTATGGCTACACCTTC. It yields the protein CASSLATGSGYGYTF.

This clone was found once. The J gene is TRBJ1-6, the V gene TRBV19; 7 positions agree with TRBD1. Germline CDR1 LNHDA, CDR2 SQIVND (reference sequence). This CDR3 contains 16 residues. The V segment lost 3 bases and the J segment 8 bases; nucleotides outside the gene matches: 10. The CDR3 loop is CASSIPGQQPHSPLHF. The CDR3 DNA follows: TGTGCCAGTAGTATCCCGGGACAGCAGCCTCATTCACCCCTCCACTTT.

The chain links TRBV6-6 to TRBJ1-2; TRBD1 aligns across 8 bases. This CDR3 has 15 residues. Germline CDR1 is MNHNY and CDR2 is SVGAGI (reference sequence). J was trimmed by 5 bases and V by 5 bases; bases with no gene match: 10. CDR3: CASSAPDRDVYGYTF. The CDR3 DNA reads as TGTGCCAGCAGTGCCCCGGACAGGGACGTTTATGGCTACACCTTC.

The V call is TRBV24-1, the J call TRBJ2-1; D ambiguous. V lost 4 bases and J 6 bases, leaving 9 bases between the germline ends. CDR1 is KGHDR, CDR2 SFDVKD, per germline. The CDR3 sequence is 13 residues long. The CDR3 sequence: CATSESVSNEQFF. The CDR3 region has the DNA TGTGCCACCAGTGAGTCAGTATCCAATGAGCAGTTCTTC.

The chain carries TRBV29-1 and TRBJ2-3; 9 bases line up with TRBD1. J gave up 6 bases and V 5 bases, and 9 bases lay outside the gene matches. Germline values: CDR1 SQVTM, CDR2 ANQGSEA. The CDR3 length is 14 residues. The CDR3 DNA reads as TGCAGCGTTTACTCCTGGACAGGGGCGGATACGCAGTATTTT. Its protein product is CSVYSWTGADTQYF.

This clone was seen once. The V gene is TRBV30, the J gene TRBJ1-1, with 7 bases fitting TRBD1. Germline CDR1 GTSNPN, CDR2 SVGIG (reference sequence). V shed 0 bases and J 11 bases; nucleotides not matched to a gene: 3. This CDR3 has 11 amino acids. In DNA, the CDR3 is TGTGCCTGGAGTGTAGTGACAGGGGCTTTCTTT. Residues: CAWSVVTGAFF.